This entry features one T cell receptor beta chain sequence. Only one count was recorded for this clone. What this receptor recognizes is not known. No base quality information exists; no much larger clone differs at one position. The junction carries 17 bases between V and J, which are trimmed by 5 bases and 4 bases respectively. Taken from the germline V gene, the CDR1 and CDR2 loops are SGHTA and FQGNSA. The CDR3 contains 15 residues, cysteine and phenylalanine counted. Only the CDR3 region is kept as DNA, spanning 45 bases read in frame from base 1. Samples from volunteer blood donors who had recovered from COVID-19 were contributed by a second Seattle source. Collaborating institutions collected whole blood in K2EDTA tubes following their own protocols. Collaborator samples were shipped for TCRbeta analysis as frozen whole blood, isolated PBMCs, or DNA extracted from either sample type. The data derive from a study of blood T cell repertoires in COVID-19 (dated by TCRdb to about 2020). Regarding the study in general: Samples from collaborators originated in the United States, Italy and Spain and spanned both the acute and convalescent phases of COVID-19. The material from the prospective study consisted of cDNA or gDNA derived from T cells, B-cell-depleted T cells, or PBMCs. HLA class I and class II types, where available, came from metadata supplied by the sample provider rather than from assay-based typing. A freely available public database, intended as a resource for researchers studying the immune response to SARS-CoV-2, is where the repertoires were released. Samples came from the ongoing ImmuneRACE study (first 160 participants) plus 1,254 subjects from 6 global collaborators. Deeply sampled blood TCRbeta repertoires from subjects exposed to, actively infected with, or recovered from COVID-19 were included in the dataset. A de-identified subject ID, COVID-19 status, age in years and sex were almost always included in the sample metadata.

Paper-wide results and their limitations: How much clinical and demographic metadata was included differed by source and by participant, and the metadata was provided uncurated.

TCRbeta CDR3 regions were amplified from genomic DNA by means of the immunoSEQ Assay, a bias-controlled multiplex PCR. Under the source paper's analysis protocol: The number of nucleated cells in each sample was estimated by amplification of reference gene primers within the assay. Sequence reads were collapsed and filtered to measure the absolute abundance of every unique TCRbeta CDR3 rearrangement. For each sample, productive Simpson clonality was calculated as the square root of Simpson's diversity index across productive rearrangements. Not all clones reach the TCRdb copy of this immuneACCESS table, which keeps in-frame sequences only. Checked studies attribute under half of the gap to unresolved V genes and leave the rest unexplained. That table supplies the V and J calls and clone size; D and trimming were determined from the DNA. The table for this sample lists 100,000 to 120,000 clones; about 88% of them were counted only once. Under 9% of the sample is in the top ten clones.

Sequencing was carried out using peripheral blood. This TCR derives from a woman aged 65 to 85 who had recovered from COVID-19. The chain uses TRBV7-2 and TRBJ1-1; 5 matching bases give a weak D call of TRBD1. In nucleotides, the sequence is TGTGCCAGCAGCCGGGGAGGGGTGAGGGGCACTGAAGCTTTCTTT. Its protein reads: CASSRGGVRGTEAFF.